The rows below give T cell receptor beta chains drawn from one sample of a study of cytomegalovirus exposure and HLA in healthy donors. Method: immunoSEQ multiplex PCR; TCRdb's copy keeps in-frame clones and lacks some. The sample holds approximately 56,000 clones, 85% to 95% seen once. The specimen sequenced was PBMCs. The receptors derive from a man between 18 and 29 years old in good health and CMV-seronegative. Each CDR3 is given with its conserved first and last residue. Fields, in order: clone size, V gene, J gene, D gene, CDR3 protein, CDR3 DNA. The D gene is left open where the match is weak. Expanded clones get a size class; other rows say once, few or many, or leave the size out.

once,TRBV29-1,TRBJ2-2,-,CSLKSSNTGELFF,TGCAGCTTGAAGAGTTCGAACACCGGGGAGCTGTTTTTT
-,TRBV18,TRBJ2-3,-,CASSPDAEDTQYF,TGTGCCAGCTCACCAGATGCGGAAGATACGCAGTATTTT
-,TRBV5-1,TRBJ1-2,TRBD1,CASSLEGTGRDYGYTF,TGCGCCAGCAGCTTGGAGGGGACAGGGAGGGACTATGGCTACACCTTC
once,TRBV5-6,TRBJ2-5,-,CASSPPGSGQETQYF,TGTGCCAGCAGCCCCCCCGGTAGCGGCCAAGAGACCCAGTACTTC
-,TRBV2,TRBJ2-1,TRBD2,CASSSPGASGGPHYNEQFF,TGTGCCAGCTCCTCCCCCGGGGCTAGCGGGGGTCCACACTACAATGAGCAGTTCTTC
-,TRBV5-1,TRBJ2-3,-,CASSPVADFTDTQYF,TGCGCCAGCAGCCCAGTCGCGGACTTCACAGATACGCAGTATTTT
-,TRBV19,TRBJ2-1,-,CASRGGASPYNEQFF,TGTGCCAGTAGGGGGGGGGCTTCTCCTTACAATGAGCAGTTCTTC
-,TRBV6-6,TRBJ2-2,TRBD2,CASNLAGDGGTGELFF,TGTGCCAGCAATCTAGCGGGAGACGGTGGGACCGGGGAGCTGTTTTTT
-,TRBV11-3,TRBJ2-3,-,CASSVAASLASSTDTQYF,TGTGCCAGCAGCGTCGCGGCTAGTCTAGCCTCTAGCACAGATACGCAGTATTTT
-,TRBV9,TRBJ2-7,TRBD2,CASSVGRAAGAYEQYF,TGTGCCAGCAGCGTAGGTAGGGCTGCGGGGGCCTACGAGCAGTACTTC
-,TRBV27,TRBJ2-2,TRBD1,CASSHRRTGQYPGELFF,TGTGCCAGCAGTCATCGTAGGACAGGGCAGTATCCCGGGGAGCTGTTTTTT
-,TRBV6-5,TRBJ2-7,TRBD2,CASAGGRHSYEQYF,TGTGCCAGCGCGGGGGGGCGCCATTCCTACGAGCAGTACTTC
-,TRBV9,TRBJ2-3,TRBD2,CASSVTPSGGGTDTQYF,TGTGCCAGCAGCGTAACCCCCAGCGGGGGGGGCACAGATACGCAGTATTTT
-,TRBV6-5,TRBJ2-5,-,CASSRPSTETQYF,TGTGCCAGCAGCCGCCCCAGTACCGAGACCCAGTACTTC
-,TRBV5-8,TRBJ2-7,-,CASSLYRTNVYEQYF,TGTGCCAGCAGCTTGTATCGGACAAATGTTTACGAGCAGTACTTC
-,TRBV28,TRBJ2-1,TRBD2,CASSLLAGKNEQFF,TGTGCCAGCAGTTTACTAGCGGGAAAAAATGAGCAGTTCTTC
-,TRBV9,TRBJ2-7,-,CASSPTGTRSYEQYF,TGTGCCAGCAGCCCCACCGGGACACGCTCCTACGAGCAGTACTTC
-,TRBV28,TRBJ1-1,TRBD1,CASSLSGQLEAFF,TGTGCCAGCAGTTTATCGGGACAGCTTGAAGCTTTCTTT
once,TRBV6-1,TRBJ1-4,TRBD1,CASSDITGTGIGKLFF,TGTGCCAGCAGTGATATAACCGGGACAGGGATCGGAAAACTGTTTTTT
-,TRBV19,TRBJ2-7,TRBD2,CASSIKLAGYEQYF,TGTGCCAGTAGTATAAAACTAGCGGGATACGAGCAGTACTTC